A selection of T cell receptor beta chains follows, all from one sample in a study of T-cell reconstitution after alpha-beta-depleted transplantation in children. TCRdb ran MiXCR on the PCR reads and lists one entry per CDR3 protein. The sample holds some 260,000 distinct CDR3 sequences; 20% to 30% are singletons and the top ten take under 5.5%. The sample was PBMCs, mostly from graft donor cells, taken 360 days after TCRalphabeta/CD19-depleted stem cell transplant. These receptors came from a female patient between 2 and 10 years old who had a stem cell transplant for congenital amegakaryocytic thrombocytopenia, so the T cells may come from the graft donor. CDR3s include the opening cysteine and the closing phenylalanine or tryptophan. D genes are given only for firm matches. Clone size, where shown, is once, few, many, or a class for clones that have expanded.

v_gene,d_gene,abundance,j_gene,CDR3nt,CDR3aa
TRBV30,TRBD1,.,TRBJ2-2,TGTGCCTGGAGCTTACTAGACAGGGGTTGGACCGGGGAGCTGTTTTTT,CAWSLLDRGWTGELFF
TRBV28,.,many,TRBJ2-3,TGTGCCAGCAGTTTTACGCCCCGAGTCACAGATACGCAGTATTTT,CASSFTPRVTDTQYF
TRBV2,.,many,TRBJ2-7,TGTGCCAGCAGTGCGGCCTACGAGCAGTACTTC,CASSAAYEQYF
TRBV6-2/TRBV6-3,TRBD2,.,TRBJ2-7,TGTGCCAGCAGTCACCAACTAGCGGGGGATACAGCTGGGGAGCAGTACTTC,CASSHQLAGDTAGEQYF
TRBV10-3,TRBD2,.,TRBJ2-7,TGTGCCATCAGGGACGATAGCGGGAGTGGCTACGAGCAGTACTTC,CAIRDDSGSGYEQYF
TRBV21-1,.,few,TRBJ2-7,TGTGCCAGCAGCGTTGTTTCCCTCCCTCCCTACGAGCAGTACTTC,CASSVVSLPPYEQYF
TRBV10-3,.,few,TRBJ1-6,TGTGCCATCAGTGAGTCGAGGCAGGGTGGAAAGCCCCTCCACTTT,CAISESRQGGKPLHF
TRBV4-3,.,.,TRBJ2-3,TGCGCCAGCGGCCAGTTCACAGGGACAGATACGCAGTATTTT,CASGQFTGTDTQYF
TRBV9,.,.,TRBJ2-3,TGTGCCAGCTGCGTCGGGAGCGGTAATACGCAGTATTTT,CASCVGSGNTQYF
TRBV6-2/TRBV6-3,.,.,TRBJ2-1,TGTGCCAGCAGTTACACAACCCCGAGCAATGAGCAGTTCTTC,CASSYTTPSNEQFF
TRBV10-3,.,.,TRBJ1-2,TGTGCCATCAGTGAGCCCGGGAGAGGCTACACCTTC,CAISEPGRGYTF
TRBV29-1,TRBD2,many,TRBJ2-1,TGCAGCGTTGAACTCGTCCTAGCGGGGGGGATCCACTCCTACAATGAGCAGTTCTTC,CSVELVLAGGIHSYNEQFF
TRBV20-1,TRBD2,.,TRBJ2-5,TGCAGTGCGCCCGGGACTAAAGAAGAGACCCAGTACTTC,CSAPGTKEETQYF
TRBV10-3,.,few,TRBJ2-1,TGTGCCATCACGAGCACCATGGACGTCAATGAGCAGTTCTTC,CAITSTMDVNEQFF
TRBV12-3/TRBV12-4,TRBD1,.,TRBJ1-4,TGTGCCAGCAGTCCAGACAGGGTAAAAGATGAAAAACTGTTTTTT,CASSPDRVKDEKLFF
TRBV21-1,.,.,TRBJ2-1,TGTGCCAGCAGAGGAGGGGCAGCCAACACCTACAATGAGCAGTTCTTC,CASRGGAANTYNEQFF
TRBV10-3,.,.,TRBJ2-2,TGTGCCATCATGGAGGGTACCTCGAACACCGGGGAGCTGTTTTTT,CAIMEGTSNTGELFF
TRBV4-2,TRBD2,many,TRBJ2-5,TGTGCCAGCAGCCAAGTGGGACTAGCGGGGAGGGAACAGGAGACTCAGTACTTC,CASSQVGLAGREQETQYF
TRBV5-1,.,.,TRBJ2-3,TGCGCCAGCAGCCCCTGGGGGCCAGATACGCAGTATTTT,CASSPWGPDTQYF
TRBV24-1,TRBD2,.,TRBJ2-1,TGTGCCACCAGTGGCGGGAGGGGTCACTACAATGAGCAGTTCTTC,CATSGGRGHYNEQFF
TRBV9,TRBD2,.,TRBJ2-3,TGTGCCAGCAGCGTAGATAGCGGGAGGGCCATAGATACGCAGTATTTT,CASSVDSGRAIDTQYF
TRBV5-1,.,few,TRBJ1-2,TGCGCCAGCAGCCCCATCCGGGGCCAGCTTGCCAACTATGGCTACACCTTC,CASSPIRGQLANYGYTF
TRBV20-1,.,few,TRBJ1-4,TGCAGTGCTAGAGCGGGATGGGGGTATGAAAAACTGTTTTTT,CSARAGWGYEKLFF